These T cell receptor beta chains were read from a single sample in a study of CD8 T cells in Susac syndrome. TCRdb passed the immunoSEQ multiplex PCR reads through MiXCR, listing each CDR3 protein once. The table includes about 140,000 distinct CDR3 sequences, just under 95% detected once. Source material: CD8+ T cells from PBMCs. These receptors all stem from a human donor with Susac syndrome. The conserved cysteine and the conserved F or W are not part of the CDR3 here.

>13|TRBV7-9|TRBJ2-1
ASSPLGGLGNEQF
>6|TRBV20-1|TRBJ1-1
SAAEAF
>11|TRBV4-1|TRBJ2-7
ASSQGSSYEQY
>12|TRBV27|TRBJ1-5
ASQQGFSNQPQH
>9|TRBV30|TRBJ2-2
AWKIGGELF
>12|TRBV7-2|TRBJ1-1
ASSYFLGGTEAF
>13|TRBV4-1|TRBJ2-7
ASSHLQGAAVEQY
>11|TRBV20-1|TRBJ2-7
SARAPQSDEQY
>10|TRBV14|TRBJ2-7
ASSQDPYEQY
>12|TRBV30|TRBJ1-2
AWTVDRGPWGYT
>12|TRBV6-6|TRBJ1-1
ASSQGLWNTEAF